The entry below describes one TCR beta chain. Generated by immunoSEQ multiplex PCR, the TCRdb table keeps only in-frame clones and is missing some. The sample contains approximately 50,000 clones, over 85% of which appear only once. Material for sequencing was PBMCs. This receptor was obtained from a middle-aged man with rheumatoid arthritis.

The CDR3 is CASSRGEGTDNEKLFF. Written as DNA, the CDR3 is TGCGCCAGCAGCAGAGGGGAGGGGACGGATAATGAAAAACTGTTTTTT. V and J are TRBV4-1 and TRBJ1-4; possible D gene TRBD1, 5 bases. Germline assignment: CDR1 MGHRA and CDR2 YSYEKL. The CDR3 length is 16 residues. V lost 5 bases to trimming and J lost 4 bases, with 17 bases between them.